Here is one T cell receptor beta chain with its context. Per the study methods: How many nucleated cells were present was estimated from reference gene primer amplification. Only in-frame clones appear in the TCRdb table, and some are missing; sequencing was by immunoSEQ multiplex PCR. V, J and clone size derive from that table, while D and trimming were established from the DNA sequence. In the table there are tens of thousands of clones, roughly 83% of which are singletons. The germline V gene has CDR1 SQVTM and CDR2 ANQGSEA. The ends lost 5 bases at V and 2 bases at J; junction bases unmatched: 6. The CDR3 spans 14 residues. This sample is part of a study of blood T cell repertoires in COVID-19. Study-wide context: The United States, Italy and Spain supplied acute and convalescent COVID-19 samples. PBMCs, B-cell-depleted T cells, or T cells provided the cDNA or gDNA that made up the material.

The chain recombines TRBV29-1 with TRBJ1-2, with 9 bases fitting TRBD1. This clonotype was obtained from a human donor in a cohort sampled during active COVID-19. The sequencing input was peripheral blood. The CDR3 is CSVSAGQGNYGYTF. The DNA for the CDR3 is TGCAGCGTTAGTGCGGGACAGGGAAACTATGGCTACACCTTC.